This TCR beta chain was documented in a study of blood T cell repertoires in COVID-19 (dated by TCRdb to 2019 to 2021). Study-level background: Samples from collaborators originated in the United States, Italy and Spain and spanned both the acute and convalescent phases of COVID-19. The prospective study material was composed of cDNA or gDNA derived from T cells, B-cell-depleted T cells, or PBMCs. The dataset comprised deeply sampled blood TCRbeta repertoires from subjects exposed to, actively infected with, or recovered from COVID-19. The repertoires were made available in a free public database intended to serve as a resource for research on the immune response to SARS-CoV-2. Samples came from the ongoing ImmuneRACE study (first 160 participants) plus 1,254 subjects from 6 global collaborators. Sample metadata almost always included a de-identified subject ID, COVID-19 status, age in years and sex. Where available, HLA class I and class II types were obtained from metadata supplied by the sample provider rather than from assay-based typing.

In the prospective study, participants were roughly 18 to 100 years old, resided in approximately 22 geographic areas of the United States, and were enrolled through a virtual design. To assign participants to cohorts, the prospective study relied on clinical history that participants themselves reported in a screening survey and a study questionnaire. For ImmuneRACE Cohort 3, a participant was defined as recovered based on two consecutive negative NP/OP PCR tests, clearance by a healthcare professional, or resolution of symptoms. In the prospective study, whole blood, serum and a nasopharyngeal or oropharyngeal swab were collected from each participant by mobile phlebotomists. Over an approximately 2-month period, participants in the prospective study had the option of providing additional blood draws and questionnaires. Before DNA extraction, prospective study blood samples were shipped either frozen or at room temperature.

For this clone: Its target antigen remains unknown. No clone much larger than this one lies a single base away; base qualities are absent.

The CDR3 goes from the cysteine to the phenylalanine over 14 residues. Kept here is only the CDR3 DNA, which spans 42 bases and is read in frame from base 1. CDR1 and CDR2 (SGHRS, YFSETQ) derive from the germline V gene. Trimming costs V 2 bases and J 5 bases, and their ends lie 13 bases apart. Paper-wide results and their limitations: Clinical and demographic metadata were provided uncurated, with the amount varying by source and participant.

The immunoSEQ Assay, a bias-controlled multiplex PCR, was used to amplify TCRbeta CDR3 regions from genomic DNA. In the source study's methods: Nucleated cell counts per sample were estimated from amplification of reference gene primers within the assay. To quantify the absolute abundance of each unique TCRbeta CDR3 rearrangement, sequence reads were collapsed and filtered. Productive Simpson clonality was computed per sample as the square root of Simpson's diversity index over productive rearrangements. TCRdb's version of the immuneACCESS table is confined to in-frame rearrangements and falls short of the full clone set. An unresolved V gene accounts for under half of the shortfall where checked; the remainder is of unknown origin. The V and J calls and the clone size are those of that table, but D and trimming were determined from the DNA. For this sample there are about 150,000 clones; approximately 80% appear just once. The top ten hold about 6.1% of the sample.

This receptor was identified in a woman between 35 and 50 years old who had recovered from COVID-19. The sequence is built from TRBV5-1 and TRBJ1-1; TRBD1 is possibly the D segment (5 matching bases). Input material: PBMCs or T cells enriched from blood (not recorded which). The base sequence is TGCGCCAGCAGCTTCTCTGACGGGGGGACTGAAGCTTTCTTT. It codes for CASSFSDGGTEAFF.